The entry below gives a single T cell receptor (beta chain) sequence along with its context. Methods used by the authors: Quantification of nucleated cells was approximated via reference gene primer amplification. Sequencing was performed with immunoSEQ multiplex PCR; in TCRdb, only in-frame clones are kept and a portion is missing. The V and J calls and clone size are taken from that table; D and trimming were inferred from the DNA. The repertoire holds about 160,000 clones, with around 85% as singletons. This sample stems from a study of blood T cell repertoires in COVID-19. Study-level information: There were acute and convalescent COVID-19 samples, and they came from the United States, Italy and Spain.

The V gene end was trimmed by 4 bases and the J gene end by 2 bases; junction bases not matched to a gene: 9. The CDR3 sequence is 17 residues long. CDR1 is LNHNV, CDR2 YYDKDF, per germline (reference sequence). Seattle patients were enrolled while actively infected and followed longitudinally. The sequencing sample was made of peripheral blood. V usage is TRBV15 and J usage is TRBJ1-3; 9 nucleotides align to TRBD1. The source of this sequence is an elderly man with COVID-19, enrolled during active disease. The CDR3 coding sequence is TGTGCCACCAGCAAAGCACAGGGGGCATTCGCTGGAAACACCATATATTTT. This gives the protein CATSKAQGAFAGNTIYF.